Following are 5 T cell receptor beta chains from one sample sequenced in a study of OX40 agonist ivuxolimab in advanced cancers. Profiled with immunoSEQ multiplex PCR; TCRdb holds only in-frame clones, not every one. The sample comprises more than 45,000 clones, roughly 85% of which are singletons, and 3.1% rests with the top ten. Source: CD4+ or CD8+ T cells sorted from blood, taken in a trial of the OX40 agonist ivuxolimab. The receptors originated from an adult with an advanced solid tumor such as melanoma, head and neck, liver or kidney cancer.

This clone turned up a few times. V gene TRBV6-5 combines with J gene TRBJ2-7; no clear D. CDR3 length equals 12 residues. Germline CDR1 is MNHEY and CDR2 is SVGAGI. V was shortened by 0 bases and J by 8 bases, with 8 bases between the two germline ends. This CDR3 is CASSYSNGQQYF. DNA for the CDR3: TGTGCCAGCAGTTACTCGAACGGACAGCAGTACTTC.

The V call is TRBV6-1, the J call TRBJ2-4; the D gene is possibly TRBD1 (5 bases). The CDR3 covers 15 residues. Germline V gene data show CDR1 as MNHNS and CDR2 as SASEGT. V lost 0 bases and J lost 2, with 8 bases in between. The CDR3 reads CASSEAQGTKNIQYF. As DNA, the CDR3 is TGTGCCAGCAGTGAAGCCCAGGGCACCAAAAACATTCAGTACTTC.

The chain links TRBV5-1 to TRBJ2-1, with D maybe TRBD2 (6 bases). This CDR3 spans 14 amino acids. Trimming removed 0 bases from V and 10 bases from J, with 14 bases in between. CDR1 and CDR2 from the germline V gene are SGHRS and YFSETQ. DNA for the CDR3: TGCGCCAGCAGCTTGGCCGCGGGATTAATGGAGCAGTTCTTC. It encodes CASSLAAGLMEQFF.

This clone has only one observation. This chain links TRBV14 with TRBJ2-3; 8 nucleotides align to TRBD1. The junction had 8 bases not matched to a gene; V was cut back by 5 bases and J by 1 base. The CDR3 runs to 16 residues. Germline CDR1 and CDR2: SGHDN and FVKESK. The CDR3 is CASSSPDRGRTDTQYF. The CDR3 DNA reads as TGTGCCAGCAGCTCGCCCGACAGGGGTCGCACAGATACGCAGTATTTT.

The genes are TRBV5-6 and TRBJ2-1, with D unresolved. Germline values: CDR1 SGHDT, CDR2 YYEEEE. V was pared by 4 bases and J by 0 bases, with 11 bases between. The CDR3 totals 15 residues. The CDR3 DNA reads TGTGCCAGCAGCGAAGGATCAAGCTCCTACAATGAGCAGTTCTTC. It codes for CASSEGSSSYNEQFF.